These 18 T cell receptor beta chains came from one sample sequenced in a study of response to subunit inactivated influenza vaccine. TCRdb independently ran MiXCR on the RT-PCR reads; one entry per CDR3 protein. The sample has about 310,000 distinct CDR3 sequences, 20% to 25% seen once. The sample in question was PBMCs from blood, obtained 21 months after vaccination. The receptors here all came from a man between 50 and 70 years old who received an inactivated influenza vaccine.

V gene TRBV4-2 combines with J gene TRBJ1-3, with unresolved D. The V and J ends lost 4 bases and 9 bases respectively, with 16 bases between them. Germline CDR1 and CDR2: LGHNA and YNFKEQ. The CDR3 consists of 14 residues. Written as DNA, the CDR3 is TGTGCCAGCAGCCCGTCCCCCCTCCCGAGCACCATATATTTT. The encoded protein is CASSPSPLPSTIYF.

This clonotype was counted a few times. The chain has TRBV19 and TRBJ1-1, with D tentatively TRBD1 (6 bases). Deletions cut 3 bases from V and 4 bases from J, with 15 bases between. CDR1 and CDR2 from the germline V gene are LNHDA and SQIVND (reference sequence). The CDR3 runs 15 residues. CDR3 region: CASSIPGGHVTEAFF. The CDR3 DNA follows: TGTGCCAGTAGTATTCCCGGGGGGCACGTCACTGAAGCTTTCTTT. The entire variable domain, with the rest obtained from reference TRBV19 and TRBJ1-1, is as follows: DGGITQSPKYLFRKEGQNVTLSCEQNLNHDAMYWYRQDPGQGLRLIYYSQIVNDFQKGDIAEGYSVSREKKESFPLTVTSAQKNPTAFYLCASSIPGGHVTEAFFGQGTRLTVV.

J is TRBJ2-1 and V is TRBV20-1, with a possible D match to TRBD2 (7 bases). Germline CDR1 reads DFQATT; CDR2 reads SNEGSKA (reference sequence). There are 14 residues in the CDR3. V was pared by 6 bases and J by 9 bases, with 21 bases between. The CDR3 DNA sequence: TGCAGTGCCTCGACCGACGGGGGGCTGGGTGAGCAGTTCTTC. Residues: CSASTDGGLGEQFF.

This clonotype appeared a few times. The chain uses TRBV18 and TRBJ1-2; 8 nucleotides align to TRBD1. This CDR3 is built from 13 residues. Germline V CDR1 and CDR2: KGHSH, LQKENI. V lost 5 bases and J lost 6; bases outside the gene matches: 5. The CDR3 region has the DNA TGTGCCAGCTCAGACAGGGGTGGCAATGGCTACACCTTC. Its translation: CASSDRGGNGYTF.

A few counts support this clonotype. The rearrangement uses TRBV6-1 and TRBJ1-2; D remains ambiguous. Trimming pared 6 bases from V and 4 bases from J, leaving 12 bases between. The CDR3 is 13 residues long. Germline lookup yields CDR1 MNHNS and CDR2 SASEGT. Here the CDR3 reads CASSGDMIYGYTF. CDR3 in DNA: TGTGCCAGCAGCGGCGACATGATCTATGGCTACACCTTC.

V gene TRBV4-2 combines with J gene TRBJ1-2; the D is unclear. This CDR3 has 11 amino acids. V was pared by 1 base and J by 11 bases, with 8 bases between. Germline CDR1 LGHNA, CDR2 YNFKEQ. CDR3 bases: TGTGCCAGCAGCCAAGCTGGAAGGTACACCTTC. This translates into CASSQAGRYTF.

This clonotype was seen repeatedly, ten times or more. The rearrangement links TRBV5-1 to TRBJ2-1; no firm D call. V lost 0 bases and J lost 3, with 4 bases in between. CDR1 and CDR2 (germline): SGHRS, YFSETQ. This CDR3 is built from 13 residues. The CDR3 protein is CASSLVGYNEQFF. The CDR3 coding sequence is TGCGCCAGCAGCTTGGTAGGCTACAATGAGCAGTTCTTC.

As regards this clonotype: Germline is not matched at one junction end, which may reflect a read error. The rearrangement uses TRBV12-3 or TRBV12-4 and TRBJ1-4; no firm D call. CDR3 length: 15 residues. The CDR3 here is CAGSLSPGANEKLFF. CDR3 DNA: TGTGCCGGCAGTTTAAGCCCGGGAGCTAATGAAAAACTGTTTTTT.

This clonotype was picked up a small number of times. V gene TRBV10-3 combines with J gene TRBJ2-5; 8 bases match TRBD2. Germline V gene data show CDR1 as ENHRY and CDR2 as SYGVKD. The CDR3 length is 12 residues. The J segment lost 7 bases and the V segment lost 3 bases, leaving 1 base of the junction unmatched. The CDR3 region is CAISDREGTQYF. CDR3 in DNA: TGTGCCATCAGTGATCGGGAGGGGACCCAGTACTTC.

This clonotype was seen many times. As DNA, the CDR3 is TGTGCCAGCAGTCCGACAGGGAACCAGCCCCAGCATTTT. Translating it yields CASSPTGNQPQHF. This sequence joins TRBV18 and TRBJ1-5, with 7 bases that match TRBD1. Per the germline V gene, CDR1 is KGHSH and CDR2 is LQKENI. The CDR3 runs to 13 residues. V shed 8 bases, J shed 7 bases, and the junction held 8 bases outside the gene matches.

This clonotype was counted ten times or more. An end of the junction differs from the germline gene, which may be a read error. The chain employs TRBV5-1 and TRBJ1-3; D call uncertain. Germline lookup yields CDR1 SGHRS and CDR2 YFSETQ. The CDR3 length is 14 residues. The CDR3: CASSLGNSGNTIYF. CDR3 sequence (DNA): TGTGCCAGCAGCTTAGGCAACTCTGGAAACACCATATATTTT.

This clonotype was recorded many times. The CDR3, as DNA: TGTGCCAGCAGCTTAGGCCCGTACTTATATGGGGGCTACACCTTC. As protein: CASSLGPYLYGGYTF. V usage is TRBV7-2 and J usage is TRBJ1-2; D is unresolved. The CDR3 extends over 15 amino acids. V dropped 1 base and J dropped 8 bases, with 17 bases sitting between them. The germline CDR1 and CDR2 sequences are SGHTA and FQGNSA.

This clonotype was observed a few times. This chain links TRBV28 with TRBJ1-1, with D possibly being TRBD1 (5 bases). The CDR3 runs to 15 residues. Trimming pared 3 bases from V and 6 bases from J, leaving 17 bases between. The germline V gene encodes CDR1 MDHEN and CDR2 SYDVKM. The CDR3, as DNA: TGTGCCAGCAGTTTCCCTACCGGGGCAGCTCCTGAAGCTTTCTTT. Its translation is CASSFPTGAAPEAFF.

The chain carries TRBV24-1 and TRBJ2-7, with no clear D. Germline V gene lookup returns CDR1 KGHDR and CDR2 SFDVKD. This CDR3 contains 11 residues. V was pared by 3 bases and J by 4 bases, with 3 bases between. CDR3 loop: CATSDGYEQYF. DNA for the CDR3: TGTGCCACCAGTGATGGGTACGAGCAGTACTTC.

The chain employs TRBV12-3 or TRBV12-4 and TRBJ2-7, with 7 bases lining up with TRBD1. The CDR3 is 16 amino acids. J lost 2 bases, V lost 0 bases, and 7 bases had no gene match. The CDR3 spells CASSLARGQRPYEQYF. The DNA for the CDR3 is TGTGCCAGCAGTTTAGCGAGGGGACAGCGGCCCTACGAGCAGTACTTC.

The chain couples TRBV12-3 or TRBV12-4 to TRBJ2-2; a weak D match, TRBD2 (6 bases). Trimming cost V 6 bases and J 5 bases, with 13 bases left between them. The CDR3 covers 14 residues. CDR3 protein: CASSHNLATGELFF. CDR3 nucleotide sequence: TGTGCCAGCAGCCATAATCTAGCGACCGGGGAGCTGTTTTTT.

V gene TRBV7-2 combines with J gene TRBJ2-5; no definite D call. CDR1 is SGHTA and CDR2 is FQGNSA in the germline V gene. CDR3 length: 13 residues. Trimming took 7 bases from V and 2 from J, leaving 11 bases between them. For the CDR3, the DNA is TGTGCCAGCACCTTTACTCCGCAAGAGACCCAGTACTTC. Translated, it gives CASTFTPQETQYF.

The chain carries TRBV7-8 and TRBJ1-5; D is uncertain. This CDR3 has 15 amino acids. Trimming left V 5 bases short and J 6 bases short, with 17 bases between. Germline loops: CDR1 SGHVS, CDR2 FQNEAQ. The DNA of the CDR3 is TGTGCCAGCAGCCCCTTAGGTAGGGCGGGTCAGCCCCAGCATTTT. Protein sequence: CASSPLGRAGQPQHF.